Following are 29 T cell receptor beta chains from one sample sequenced in a study of T cell changes during pregnancy in multiple sclerosis. Sequencing was performed with immunoSEQ multiplex PCR; in TCRdb, only in-frame clones are kept and a portion is missing. The top ten clones hold over 1.5% of a sample with 100,000 or so clones, around 94% of them seen once. The starting material was peripheral blood, obtained after pregnancy. Source of these receptors: a female donor in good health, enrolled as a control in a pregnancy study.

The gene calls are TRBV4-1 and TRBJ2-5, with a weak D call TRBD2 (5 bases). V dropped 4 bases and J dropped 1 base, with 13 bases sitting between them. This CDR3 contains 15 residues. The germline V gene has CDR1 MGHRA and CDR2 YSYEKL. The CDR3 sequence: CASSPLYGGQETQYF. The CDR3, as DNA: TGCGCCAGCAGCCCGTTATACGGAGGCCAAGAGACCCAGTACTTC.

The chain has TRBV5-1 and TRBJ2-3; a weak D match, TRBD2 (6 bases). V was pared by 4 bases and J by 5 bases, with 20 bases between. This CDR3 spans 16 amino acids. Germline lookup yields CDR1 SGHRS and CDR2 YFSETQ. The DNA of the CDR3 is TGCGCCAGCAGCCATACTACGCGGAGGGCCGAAGATACGCAGTATTTT. This sequence encodes CASSHTTRRAEDTQYF.

The chain employs TRBV5-5 and TRBJ2-3; 8 bases agree with TRBD1. This CDR3 region has 15 residues. The V and J ends lost 4 bases and 2 bases, in that order; junction bases with no gene match: 6. In germline, CDR1 is SGHKS, CDR2 YYEKEE (reference sequence). CDR3 DNA: TGTGCCAGCAGCACCGGACAGGGATACACAGATACGCAGTATTTT. Translating it yields CASSTGQGYTDTQYF. Filled out from reference TRBV5-5 and TRBJ2-3, the complete variable domain reads DAGVTQSPTHLIKTRGQQVTLRCSPISGHKSVSWYQQVLGQGPQFIFQYYEKEERGRGNFPDRFSARQFPNYSSELNVNALLLGDSALYLCASSTGQGYTDTQYFGPGTRLTVL.

The V call is TRBV7-8, the J call TRBJ1-2; D perhaps matches TRBD1 (6 bases). V lost 2 bases and J 3 bases, leaving 13 bases between the germline ends. The V gene's germline CDR1 is SGHVS and CDR2 FQNEAQ. The CDR3 has 15 amino acids. DNA of the CDR3: TGTGCCAGCAGCTTATATCAGGGGTGGGACTATGGCTACACCTTC. Residues: CASSLYQGWDYGYTF.

This rearrangement joins TRBV5-1 to TRBJ2-2; possible D gene TRBD2, 5 bases. CDR1 is SGHRS and CDR2 is YFSETQ in the germline V gene. CDR3 length: 16 amino acids. V lost 0 bases and J 0 bases, leaving 9 bases between the germline ends. The DNA of the CDR3 is TGCGCCAGCAGCTTGGAAGGTAGCGCGAACACCGGGGAGCTGTTTTTT. It codes for CASSLEGSANTGELFF.

This chain uses TRBV25-1 with TRBJ2-1, with 8 bases fitting TRBD2. The germline CDR1 and CDR2 sequences are MGHDK and SYGVNS. V lost 3 bases and J lost 5; bases outside the gene matches: 9. This CDR3 has 16 residues. As DNA, the CDR3 is TGTGCCAGCAGTGACGAACCGGGACTAGGTGACAATGAGCAGTTCTTC. Encoded protein: CASSDEPGLGDNEQFF.

The chain joins TRBV10-3 to TRBJ1-1; D possibly corresponds to TRBD1 (5 bases). Trimming took off 3 bases at V and 1 base at J, with 9 bases between the two ends. The CDR3 covers 14 residues. Germline CDR1 and CDR2: ENHRY and SYGVKD. DNA of the CDR3: TGTGCCATCAGTGATGGGGGGTGGAACACTGAAGCTTTCTTT. Its protein is CAISDGGWNTEAFF.

The sample holds one count of this clone. V and J are TRBV2 and TRBJ1-1; D is unclear. Germline values: CDR1 SNHLY, CDR2 FYNNEI. The length of the CDR3 is 14 residues. V was shortened by 7 bases and J by 0 bases, with 12 bases between the two germline ends. The DNA for the CDR3 is TGTGCCAGCAATGTGAACGGGATGAACACTGAAGCTTTCTTT. It codes for CASNVNGMNTEAFF.

The chain has TRBV6-5 and TRBJ1-4, with a weak D call TRBD1 (6 bases). The germline V and J ends were trimmed by 8 bases and 5 bases, with 12 bases remaining between them. CDR3 length: 13 amino acids. Germline CDR1 MNHEY, CDR2 SVGAGI. The CDR3 sequence is CASQDRTNEKLFF. For the CDR3, the DNA is TGTGCCAGCCAAGACAGGACGAATGAAAAACTGTTTTTT.

The gene calls are TRBV20-1 and TRBJ2-1; D perhaps matches TRBD2 (6 bases). V lost 3 bases and J lost 13, with 13 bases in between. CDR3 length: 11 residues. The V gene's germline CDR1 is DFQATT and CDR2 SNEGSKA (reference sequence). DNA of the CDR3: TGCAGTGCTAGCGGAGGGCCGGGACAGTTCTTC. It encodes CSASGGPGQFF.

V gene TRBV7-9 combines with J gene TRBJ2-7; 7 nucleotides match TRBD1. CDR1 is SEHNR and CDR2 is FQNEAQ in the germline V gene (reference sequence). The CDR3 contains 16 residues. J gave up 5 bases and V 0 bases, and 10 bases lay outside the gene matches. The CDR3 nucleotides are TGTGCCAGCAGCTTAGCAGGGACAGCCACGGCGCACGAGCAGTACTTC. This translates into CASSLAGTATAHEQYF.

V and J are TRBV18 and TRBJ2-7; 9 nucleotides align to TRBD2. The CDR3 sequence is 14 residues long. J lost 3 bases, V lost 4 bases, and 4 bases had no gene match. Germline-derived CDR1 and CDR2 are KGHSH and LQKENI. The CDR3 spells CASSLGTSSYEQYF. The CDR3 DNA reads as TGTGCCAGCTCACTCGGGACTAGCAGCTACGAGCAGTACTTC.

DNA for the CDR3: TGCAGCGCATCGACAATCCCTGGGGCCAACGTCCTGACTTTC. Its translation: CSASTIPGANVLTF. V is TRBV29-1 and J is TRBJ2-6, with unresolved D. V was clipped by 7 bases and J by 2 bases, with 12 bases between them. In germline, CDR1 is SQVTM, CDR2 ANQGSEA. The CDR3 has 14 amino acids.

This chain uses TRBV6-5 with TRBJ2-7, with 13 bases lining up with TRBD2. Germline values: CDR1 MNHEY, CDR2 SVGAGI. This CDR3 spans 14 amino acids. V trimming: 6 bases; J trimming: 7 bases; junction bases outside the gene matches: 6. The CDR3 here is CASRRTSGGREQYF. The CDR3 nucleotides are TGTGCCAGCAGAAGGACTAGCGGGGGTAGGGAGCAGTACTTC.

This chain links TRBV2 with TRBJ1-3; D is uncertain. Looked up from germline, CDR1 is SNHLY and CDR2 is FYNNEI. V lost 5 bases to trimming and J lost 0 bases, with 11 bases between them. The CDR3 totals 15 residues. Here the CDR3 reads CASSSYRISGNTIYF. CDR3 sequence (DNA): TGTGCCAGCAGTAGCTACAGAATCTCTGGAAACACCATATATTTT.

The gene calls are TRBV28 and TRBJ2-7, with TRBD2 matching 8 bases. Germline assignment: CDR1 MDHEN and CDR2 SYDVKM. V lost 1 base and J lost 6; bases outside the gene matches: 14. The CDR3 covers 17 residues. The CDR3, as DNA: TGTGCCAGCAGTTTATCGGGGACGGGAGGGTTTTTATTCGAGCAGTACTTC. This sequence encodes CASSLSGTGGFLFEQYF.

The rearrangement uses TRBV28 and TRBJ1-1; possibly TRBD1 for D (5 bases). V lost 3 bases to trimming and J lost 3 bases, with 11 bases between them. This CDR3 spans 14 amino acids. The germline V gene has CDR1 MDHEN and CDR2 SYDVKM. CDR3 sequence: CASSFIGAHTEAFF. CDR3 DNA sequence: TGTGCCAGCAGTTTTATAGGGGCCCACACTGAAGCTTTCTTT.

This chain uses TRBV7-9 with TRBJ2-1; the match to TRBD2 covers 13 bases. The CDR3 is 18 amino acids. Germline V gives CDR1 SEHNR, CDR2 FQNEAQ (reference sequence). The J segment lost 0 bases and the V segment lost 5 bases, leaving 7 bases of the junction unmatched. The DNA for the CDR3 is TGTGCCAGCAGCACCAGCGGACTAGCGGGGGCCTCCTACAATGAGCAGTTCTTC. Translated, it gives CASSTSGLAGASYNEQFF.

The rearrangement joins TRBV10-3 to TRBJ2-7; a possible D gene is TRBD1 (7 bases). CDR1 is ENHRY and CDR2 is SYGVKD in the germline V gene. Trimming left V 10 bases short and J 3 bases short, with 16 bases between. The CDR3 length is 13 residues. Here the CDR3 DNA reads TGTGCCACCGCGGGACAGAAGGACTACGAGCAGTACTTC. Protein sequence: CATAGQKDYEQYF.

The V and J genes are TRBV4-2 and TRBJ2-5; 11 nucleotides align to TRBD2. The CDR3 extends over 16 amino acids. Trimming took 2 bases from V and 2 from J; bases not matched to a gene: 4. Germline CDR1 and CDR2: LGHNA and YNFKEQ. The chain's CDR3 is CASSQSGTSGQETQYF. The CDR3 coding sequence is TGTGCCAGCAGCCAATCCGGGACTAGCGGACAAGAGACCCAGTACTTC.

CDR3 sequence reads: CASRVRDRQTSAFF. The CDR3 DNA follows: TGTGCCAGCAGAGTAAGGGACAGGCAAACGTCAGCTTTCTTT. The chain couples TRBV28 to TRBJ1-1; 8 bases fit TRBD1. After removal of 6 bases from V and 10 bases from J, the junction contained 13 bases not matched to a gene. This CDR3 has 14 amino acids. Germline CDR1 and CDR2: MDHEN and SYDVKM.

This clone is a singleton in its sample. The chain couples TRBV5-1 to TRBJ1-1; 8 nucleotides agree with TRBD1. Germline lookup yields CDR1 SGHRS and CDR2 YFSETQ. Losses at the gene ends were 1 base for V and 5 bases for J; bases not matched to a gene: 4. This CDR3 has 14 amino acids. This CDR3 reads CASSLSTGATEAFF. The CDR3 nucleotides read TGCGCCAGCAGCTTGTCGACAGGGGCTACTGAAGCTTTCTTT.

The rearrangement links TRBV6-5 to TRBJ2-7; 10 positions agree with TRBD2. The trim removed 4 bases at V and 2 bases at J, leaving 5 bases unmatched. CDR1 and CDR2 (germline): MNHEY, SVGAGI. CDR3 length equals 15 residues. This chain's CDR3 is CASSSFSGRTYEQYF. For the CDR3, the DNA is TGTGCCAGCAGTTCATTTAGCGGGAGGACCTACGAGCAGTACTTC.

The chain is built from TRBV5-6 and TRBJ2-3, with a possible D match to TRBD1 (5 bases). CDR3 length: 13 amino acids. V was cut by 4 bases and J by 3 bases, with 9 bases left in between. CDR1 is SGHDT and CDR2 is YYEEEE in the germline V gene. The CDR3 region has the DNA TGTGCCAGCAGCCCGCAGGGAACAGATACGCAGTATTTT. This encodes CASSPQGTDTQYF.

J is TRBJ2-3 and V is TRBV11-2; D gene unclear. Trimming shortened V by 2 bases and J by 2 bases, and 11 bases separated the two germline ends. The CDR3 has 15 residues. The germline V gene encodes CDR1 SGHAT and CDR2 FQNNGV. The CDR3 nucleotides read TGTGCCAGCAGCTTATTCTCTATAACCACAGATACGCAGTATTTT. Translating it yields CASSLFSITTDTQYF.

This chain links TRBV5-5 with TRBJ1-2; 11 nucleotides line up with TRBD1. The germline V gene encodes CDR1 SGHKS and CDR2 YYEKEE (reference sequence). Germline trimming cut 2 bases from V and 4 bases from J; bases unmatched to any gene: 4. The CDR3 is 15 residues long. CDR3 sequence reads: CASSFDGTGGYGYTF. DNA of the CDR3: TGTGCCAGCAGCTTTGATGGGACAGGGGGCTATGGCTACACCTTC.

This chain uses TRBV7-9 with TRBJ2-1; D possibly corresponds to TRBD1 (5 bases). The CDR3 has 13 amino acids. The germline V and J ends were trimmed by 1 base and 6 bases, with 7 bases remaining between them. Germline lookup yields CDR1 SEHNR and CDR2 FQNEAQ (reference sequence). The CDR3 is CASSLGGGNEQFF. The CDR3 nucleotides read TGTGCCAGCAGCTTAGGGGGCGGCAATGAGCAGTTCTTC.

The chain links TRBV27 to TRBJ2-7; TRBD1 agrees at 9 bases. CDR1 is MNHEY, CDR2 SMNVEV, per germline (reference sequence). The CDR3 totals 14 residues. V shed 5 bases and J 4 bases; nucleotides not matched to a gene: 6. The CDR3 reads CASSPGQGFYEQYF. The CDR3 DNA sequence: TGTGCCAGCAGTCCGGGACAGGGATTTTACGAGCAGTACTTC.

The chain links TRBV27 to TRBJ2-6, with D possibly matching TRBD2 (5 bases). CDR1 MNHEY and CDR2 SMNVEV come from the germline V gene (reference sequence). V lost 6 bases to trimming and J lost 12 bases, with 12 bases between them. This CDR3 region has 12 residues. CDR3 amino acids: CASSREGIVLTF. The CDR3 bases are TGTGCCAGCAGCCGCGAGGGAATCGTCCTGACTTTC.